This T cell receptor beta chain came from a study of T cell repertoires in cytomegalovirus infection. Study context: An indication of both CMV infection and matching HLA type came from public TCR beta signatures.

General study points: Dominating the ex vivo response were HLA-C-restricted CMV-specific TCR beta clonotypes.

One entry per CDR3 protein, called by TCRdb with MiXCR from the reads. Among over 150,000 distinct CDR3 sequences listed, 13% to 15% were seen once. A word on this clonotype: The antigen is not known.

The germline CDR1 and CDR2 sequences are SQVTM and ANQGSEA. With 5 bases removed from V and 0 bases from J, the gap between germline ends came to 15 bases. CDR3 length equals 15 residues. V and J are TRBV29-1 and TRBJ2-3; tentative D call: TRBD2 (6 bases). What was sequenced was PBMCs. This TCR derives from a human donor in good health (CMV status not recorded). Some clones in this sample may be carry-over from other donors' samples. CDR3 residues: CSVLGGSGSTDTQYF. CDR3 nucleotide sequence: TGCAGCGTTCTGGGGGGAAGCGGGAGCACAGATACGCAGTATTTT.